This T cell receptor (beta chain) emerged from a study of T cells after yellow fever vaccination. Study overall: In the case of low-cell-number fractions, SMART-Seq v4 Ultra Low Input was used for preparation. The study, taken as a whole, reports: Repertoires sorted by FACS could include abundant clonotypes that are contaminants from the bulk population.

A single record per CDR3 protein comes from TCRdb applying MiXCR to the 5' RACE reads. In the table there are approximately 69,000 distinct CDR3 sequences, 5.9% of which are singletons. Trimming removed 5 bases at V and 8 bases at J, with 21 bases between. The CDR3 is 16 residues long. Germline V lookup: CDR1 SEHNR, CDR2 FQNEAQ (reference sequence). This clonotype occurred a few times. What it binds is not known. The sequence was collected from a man aged 18 to 35 who received the YFV17D yellow fever vaccine. The material sequenced was CD4+ T cells sorted from PBMCs, taken roughly 14 days after the first yellow fever vaccination. The chain joins TRBV7-9 to TRBJ1-4; no clear D. CDR3: CASSGSPGSLNEKLFF. The CDR3 DNA reads TGTGCCAGCAGCGGGTCGCCGGGCAGCCTTAACGAAAAACTGTTTTTT.